Below, 20 T cell receptor beta chains from the same sample are listed, as sequenced in a study of T cell responses to AZD1222 COVID-19 vaccine. This table comes from immunoSEQ multiplex PCR, and its TCRdb copy is limited to in-frame clones, with some not included. The profile shows 75,000 to 100,000 clones, roughly 90% of them singletons. The sequences come from peripheral blood, collected on day 0 of AZD1222 vaccination. These receptor sequences come from an adult in good health.

The chain carries TRBV7-8 and TRBJ2-2; possibly TRBD1 for D (6 bases). The length of the CDR3 is 15 residues. With 6 bases removed from V and 1 base from J, the gap between germline ends came to 12 bases. The germline CDR1 and CDR2 sequences are SGHVS and FQNEAQ. In nucleotides, the CDR3 is TGTGCCAGCAGTCGGGGCAGGGGGAACACCGGGGAGCTGTTTTTT. Translated, it gives CASSRGRGNTGELFF.

The chain uses TRBV3-1 (or the pseudogene TRBV3-2) and TRBJ2-2; D is uncertain. The CDR3 is made up of 14 amino acids. Germline V lookup: CDR1 LGHDT, CDR2 YNNKEL (reference sequence). V was cut by 9 bases and J by 1 base, with 12 bases left in between. The CDR3 protein is CASRVTQNTGELFF. The DNA for the CDR3 is TGTGCCAGTCGGGTGACGCAGAACACCGGGGAGCTGTTTTTT.

V usage is TRBV6-5 and J usage is TRBJ2-7, with D perhaps TRBD2 (6 bases). The V end was cut by 2 bases, the J end by 3 bases, with 8 bases between. Looked up from germline, CDR1 is MNHEY and CDR2 is SVGAGI. The CDR3 is 13 residues long. The CDR3 sequence: CASSYGLSYEQYF. Written as DNA, the CDR3 is TGTGCCAGCAGTTACGGACTAAGCTACGAGCAGTACTTC.

The chain carries TRBV18 and TRBJ1-3; D might be TRBD1 (5 bases). V lost 1 base and J 2 bases, leaving 6 bases between the germline ends. Looked up from germline, CDR1 is KGHSH and CDR2 is LQKENI. The CDR3 is made up of 14 amino acids. The CDR3 is CASSPQGTGNTIYF. CDR3 nucleotide sequence: TGTGCCAGCTCACCACAGGGGACTGGAAACACCATATATTTT.

The J gene is TRBJ1-1, the V gene TRBV30; the D is unclear. The germline V and J ends were trimmed by 3 bases and 1 base, with 18 bases remaining between them. This CDR3 contains 16 residues. Germline loops: CDR1 GTSNPN, CDR2 SVGIG (reference sequence). For the CDR3, the DNA is TGTGCCTGGAGCGATTCGTCGGAACTTTGGAACACTGAAGCTTTCTTT. Amino acids: CAWSDSSELWNTEAFF.

Written as DNA, the CDR3 is TGCAGTGCTAGTCCCCTAGGGGGAAATGAGCAGTTCTTC. Protein sequence: CSASPLGGNEQFF. The chain recombines TRBV20-1 with TRBJ2-1; D is possibly TRBD1 (6 bases). The CDR3 is 13 amino acids. Trimming took off 3 bases at V and 7 bases at J, with 13 bases between the two ends. Germline V gene sequence: CDR1 DFQATT, CDR2 SNEGSKA (reference sequence).

As regards this clone: One end of the junction fails to match germline, which may point to a read error. The J gene is TRBJ2-1, the V gene TRBV7-2; 14 bases are shared with TRBD2. Germline V gene data show CDR1 as SGHTA and CDR2 as FQGNSA. The CDR3 consists of 19 residues. In DNA, the CDR3 is TGTGCCAGCAGCTTAGCAAGACTAGCGGGAGGGACCTCCGACAATGAGCAGTTCTTC. Translation: CASSLARLAGGTSDNEQFF.

This clone was detected only a few times. The gene calls are TRBV29-1 and TRBJ2-7; 8 bases map to TRBD2. Germline CDR1 and CDR2: SQVTM and ANQGSEA. The J segment lost 3 bases and the V segment lost 4 bases, leaving 5 bases of the junction unmatched. The CDR3 consists of 13 residues. This CDR3 reads CSVGMLAGYEQYF. CDR3 coding DNA: TGCAGCGTTGGGATGCTAGCGGGCTACGAGCAGTACTTC.

As to this clone: Other DNA sequences within the sample encode an identical CDR3. V is TRBV6-5 and J is TRBJ2-2, with 7 bases matching TRBD1. V dropped 6 bases and J dropped 4; count of bases not matched to a gene: 2. The V gene's germline CDR1 is MNHEY and CDR2 SVGAGI. The CDR3 has 13 residues. The CDR3 loop is CASRRQGTGELFF. CDR3 nucleotide sequence: TGTGCCAGCAGACGACAGGGCACCGGGGAGCTGTTTTTT.

Only one count was recorded for this clone. The J gene is TRBJ1-1, the V gene TRBV9; tentative D call: TRBD1 (5 bases). The CDR3 is 14 amino acids. Germline CDR1 SGDLS, CDR2 YYNGEE. With 3 bases removed from V and 0 bases from J, the gap between germline ends came to 9 bases. For the CDR3, the DNA is TGTGCCAGCAGCGCCCGACAGATGAACACTGAAGCTTTCTTT. Amino acids: CASSARQMNTEAFF.

Regarding this clone: Germline is not matched at one junction end, which may reflect a read error. CDR3 sequence (DNA): TGTGCCAGCAGCGTAGCGGGAGGCCACCCCGCGAACACCGGGGAGCTGTTTTTT. Encoded protein: CASSVAGGHPANTGELFF. The chain is built from TRBV7-6 and TRBJ2-2; 10 bases line up with TRBD2. In germline, CDR1 is SGHVS, CDR2 FNYEAQ. The CDR3 length is 18 residues.

This chain joins TRBV2 and TRBJ1-2, with D uncertain. With 2 bases removed from V and 0 bases from J, the gap between germline ends came to 10 bases. The CDR3 has 15 residues. Germline V CDR1 and CDR2: SNHLY, FYNNEI. The CDR3 sequence: CASSERESPNYGYTF. CDR3 coding DNA: TGTGCCAGCAGTGAACGAGAGAGTCCTAACTATGGCTACACCTTC.

V gene TRBV6-2 or TRBV6-3 combines with J gene TRBJ1-5, with D unclear. The germline V gene has CDR1 MNHEY and CDR2 SVGEGT. The germline V and J ends were trimmed by 5 bases and 7 bases, with 6 bases remaining between them. The CDR3 has 11 amino acids. CDR3 coding DNA: TGTGCCAGCAGTGAGGGACAGCCCCAGCATTTT. Translating gives CASSEGQPQHF.

The CDR3 is CASSVGPAGSTYEQYF. The CDR3 region has the DNA TGTGCCAGCAGCGTAGGGCCAGCGGGAAGCACCTACGAGCAGTACTTC. The chain uses TRBV9 and TRBJ2-7; 7 nucleotides align to TRBD2. With 0 bases clipped from V and 2 bases from J, the junction kept 8 bases outside the gene matches. CDR1 is SGDLS, CDR2 YYNGEE, per germline. CDR3 size: 16 residues.

This chain links TRBV19 with TRBJ1-4; the match to TRBD1 covers 10 bases. V lost 5 bases, J lost 6 bases, and 6 bases stayed unmatched. The CDR3 is 15 amino acids. CDR1 is LNHDA, CDR2 SQIVND, per germline (reference sequence). CDR3 nucleotides: TGTGCCAGTAGTGTGCTCGGGACAGGGGATGAAAAACTGTTTTTT. It yields the protein CASSVLGTGDEKLFF.

The chain employs TRBV6-5 and TRBJ2-1; 14 bases match TRBD2. The CDR3 spans 15 residues. With 6 bases clipped from V and 6 bases from J, the junction kept 4 bases outside the gene matches. Germline V gene lookup returns CDR1 MNHEY and CDR2 SVGAGI. CDR3 DNA sequence: TGTGCCAGCAGGTTAGGGACTAGCGGGAGCAATGAGCAGTTCTTC. Translation: CASRLGTSGSNEQFF.

The chain couples TRBV7-2 to TRBJ1-1; TRBD1 might be the D (5 bases). CDR1 is SGHTA and CDR2 is FQGNSA in the germline V gene. Between the trimmed V and J ends, which lost 0 bases and 1 base, there was a span of 9 bases. The CDR3 has 15 amino acids. CDR3 region: CASSLAGGSNTEAFF. CDR3 DNA sequence: TGTGCCAGCAGCTTAGCCGGGGGTTCGAACACTGAAGCTTTCTTT.

To note about this clone: A junction boundary mismatches the germline segment, possibly from a read error. The genes are TRBV10-3 and TRBJ2-5; 9 bases are shared with TRBD2. The germline gives CDR1 ENHRY, CDR2 SYGVKD. The CDR3 consists of 17 residues. The CDR3 sequence is CAITEFLASGAQETQYF. CDR3 bases: TGTGCCATCACTGAGTTCTTGGCTAGCGGGGCTCAAGAGACCCAGTACTTC.

The chain recombines TRBV27 with TRBJ2-7, with 8 bases fitting TRBD1. Germline-derived CDR1 and CDR2 are MNHEY and SMNVEV (reference sequence). The CDR3 covers 13 residues. J lost 2 bases, V lost 8 bases, and 5 bases had no gene match. The CDR3 reads CASLRTGTYEQYF. CDR3 nucleotide sequence: TGTGCCAGCCTCCGGACAGGGACCTACGAGCAGTACTTC.

The J gene is TRBJ1-5, the V gene TRBV6-6, with 9 bases matching TRBD1. The length of the CDR3 is 14 residues. Germline V gene sequence: CDR1 MNHNY, CDR2 SVGAGI (reference sequence). The J segment lost 4 bases and the V segment lost 7 bases, leaving 5 bases of the junction unmatched. As DNA, the CDR3 is TGTGCCAGCAAAGGACAGGGGACGAATCAGCCCCAGCATTTT. Translated, it gives CASKGQGTNQPQHF.